Described below is a single T cell receptor beta chain sequence and its context. The record originates from a study of blood T cell repertoires in COVID-19. Here immunoSEQ multiplex PCR was the method, and the copy in TCRdb shows in-frame clones only, minus some. The sample records around 45,000 clones, roughly 86% being singletons. The CDR3 has 14 residues. V lost 4 bases and J lost 6, with 16 bases in between. The germline V gene has CDR1 SGDLS and CDR2 YYNGEE. This chain links TRBV9 with TRBJ1-1; TRBD1 might be the D (6 bases). The receptor was isolated from a man between 60 and 75 years old with active COVID-19. The sequenced sample was peripheral blood. CDR3 in DNA: TGTGCCAGCAGCCCCGACCCCAGGGGTGCTGAAGCTTTCTTT. Translated, it gives CASSPDPRGAEAFF.